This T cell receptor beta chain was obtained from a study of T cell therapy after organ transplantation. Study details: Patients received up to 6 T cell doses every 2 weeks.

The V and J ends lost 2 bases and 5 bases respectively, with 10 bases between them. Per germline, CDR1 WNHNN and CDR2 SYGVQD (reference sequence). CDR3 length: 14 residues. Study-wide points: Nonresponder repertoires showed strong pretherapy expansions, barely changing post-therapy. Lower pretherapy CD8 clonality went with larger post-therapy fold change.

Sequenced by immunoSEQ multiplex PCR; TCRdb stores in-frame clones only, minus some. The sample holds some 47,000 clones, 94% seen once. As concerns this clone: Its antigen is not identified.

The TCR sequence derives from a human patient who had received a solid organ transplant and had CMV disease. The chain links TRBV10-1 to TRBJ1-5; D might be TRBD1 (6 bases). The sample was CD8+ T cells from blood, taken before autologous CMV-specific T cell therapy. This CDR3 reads CASSEVRGDQPQHF. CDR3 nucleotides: TGCGCCAGCAGTGAGGTCAGGGGCGATCAGCCCCAGCATTTT.